The 6 T cell receptor beta chains listed next were all sequenced from one sample in a study of T cells in Graves' hyperthyroidism and ophthalmopathy. Template material for amplifying TCR beta CDR3 regions consisted of RNA transcripts. The study used the HTBI primer set for a first-round RT-PCR of the TCR CDR3. TCRdb analysed the multiplex PCR reads with MiXCR anew, one entry per CDR3 protein. The profile covers about 740,000 distinct CDR3 sequences, with 13% to 15% appearing a single time and 9.5% to 13% taken by the ten largest. Specimen: blood. The receptors shown here come from a young woman with Graves' hyperthyroidism.

This clonotype appeared many times. The chain joins TRBV30 to TRBJ2-1; 7 bases map to TRBD2. CDR3 length: 15 residues. The germline CDR1 and CDR2 sequences are GTSNPN and SVGIG (reference sequence). The V gene end was trimmed by 4 bases and the J gene end by 0 bases; junction bases not matched to a gene: 6. DNA of the CDR3: TGTGCCTGGACTCGCGGGAGATTCTCCTACAATGAGCAGTTCTTC. Its protein product is CAWTRGRFSYNEQFF.

This clonotype appeared a few times. The chain combines TRBV28 with TRBJ2-3; 8 bases agree with TRBD2. V lost 7 bases, J lost 5 bases, and 5 bases stayed unmatched. Germline CDR1 MDHEN, CDR2 SYDVKM. The length of the CDR3 is 13 residues. CDR3 sequence (DNA): TGTGCCAGCACCTCGGGAGGGCAAGATACGCAGTATTTT. As protein: CASTSGGQDTQYF.

This clonotype has more than one count but fewer than ten. This chain joins TRBV29-1 and TRBJ2-1; 10 bases agree with TRBD2. The J segment lost 0 bases and the V segment lost 5 bases, leaving 4 bases of the junction unmatched. The length of the CDR3 is 15 residues. In germline, CDR1 is SQVTM, CDR2 ANQGSEA. CDR3 region: CSVPQREGSYNEQFF. The CDR3 DNA follows: TGCAGCGTTCCCCAGCGGGAGGGCTCCTACAATGAGCAGTTCTTC.

A few counts support this clonotype. This chain joins TRBV10-3 and TRBJ2-5; tentative D call: TRBD2 (6 bases). Deletions cut 11 bases from V and 2 bases from J, with 18 bases between. The length of the CDR3 is 14 residues. CDR1 is ENHRY and CDR2 is SYGVKD in the germline V gene. Written as DNA, the CDR3 is TGTGCCGCAGGAGGGGCAGTTCTTCAAGAGACCCAGTACTTC. This codes for CAAGGAVLQETQYF.

At least ten counts were recorded for this clonotype. J is TRBJ1-1 and V is TRBV13; a weak D match, TRBD1 (6 bases). Germline V gives CDR1 PRHDT, CDR2 FYEKMQ (reference sequence). The CDR3 extends over 14 amino acids. The V and J ends lost 4 bases and 4 bases respectively, with 13 bases between them. As DNA, the CDR3 is TGTGCCAGCAGCTCGAGGAGGGGGGGCACTGAAGCTTTCTTT. It specifies CASSSRRGGTEAFF.

This clonotype came up many times. The chain employs TRBV20-1 and TRBJ2-3; 9 nucleotides line up with TRBD2. The CDR3 spans 15 residues. The V gene's germline CDR1 is DFQATT and CDR2 SNEGSKA (reference sequence). The junction had 12 bases not matched to a gene; V was cut back by 6 bases and J by 5 bases. The CDR3 DNA reads TGCAGTGCGATAAGGGCGGGAGGGCGAGAAGATACGCAGTATTTT. Encoded protein: CSAIRAGGREDTQYF.